Shown below are 26 T cell receptor beta chains from a single sample sequenced in a study of early T cells in non-severe SARS-CoV-2 infection. TCRdb passed the 5' RACE reads through MiXCR, listing each CDR3 protein once. The sample yields about 85,000 distinct CDR3 sequences, around 14% seen once. The sequenced sample consisted of whole blood. These TCRs come from an adult who was a healthcare worker with PCR-confirmed SARS-CoV-2 infection or an uninfected control (not recorded which).

The V gene is TRBV6-5, the J gene TRBJ1-5, with 7 bases lining up with TRBD1. The CDR3 has 14 residues. Losses at the gene ends were 5 bases for V and 7 bases for J; bases not matched to a gene: 8. Germline V gene lookup returns CDR1 MNHEY and CDR2 SVGAGI. CDR3 residues: CASSQTGFTQPQHF. CDR3 in DNA: TGTGCCAGCAGTCAGACAGGGTTCACCCAGCCCCAGCATTTT.

The genes are TRBV13 and TRBJ2-2; D is unresolved. V was clipped by 7 bases and J by 1 base, with 19 bases between them. This CDR3 is 17 amino acids long. Germline CDR1 reads PRHDT; CDR2 reads FYEKMQ (reference sequence). CDR3 sequence: CASIISFRTRNTGELFF. For the CDR3, the DNA is TGTGCCAGCATCATTAGTTTCCGGACGAGGAACACCGGGGAGCTGTTTTTT.

This clonotype appeared a few times. This chain joins TRBV7-2 and TRBJ2-1; D ambiguous. V lost 2 bases and J lost 0, with 8 bases in between. Germline V gives CDR1 SGHTA, CDR2 FQGNSA. The CDR3 is 15 amino acids. The CDR3 loop reads CASSLSRSSYNEQFF. The CDR3 region has the DNA TGTGCCAGCAGCTTATCGAGGAGCTCCTACAATGAGCAGTTCTTC.

This clonotype has just a few counts. This chain links TRBV24-1 with TRBJ2-2; unclear D gene. Germline V gene lookup returns CDR1 KGHDR and CDR2 SFDVKD. Trimming removed 5 bases at V and 0 bases at J, with 6 bases between. This CDR3 is 14 amino acids long. CDR3 nucleotides: TGTGCCACCAGTGTTGGCGCGAACACCGGGGAGCTGTTTTTT. Translated: CATSVGANTGELFF.

This clonotype came up a few times. V usage is TRBV29-1 and J usage is TRBJ2-7; 7 bases are shared with TRBD1. CDR1 and CDR2 (germline): SQVTM, ANQGSEA. This CDR3 is 15 amino acids long. Losses at the gene ends were 1 base for V and 4 bases for J; bases not matched to a gene: 10. CDR3 protein: CSVEGETGRRYEQYF. CDR3 nucleotides: TGCAGCGTTGAAGGCGAGACAGGGCGAAGATACGAGCAGTACTTC.

This clonotype was seen more than once but under ten times. The chain joins TRBV28 to TRBJ2-7; TRBD1 or TRBD2 may be the D gene (7 bases each). Trimming took off 2 bases at V and 5 bases at J, with 10 bases between the two ends. CDR1 and CDR2 (germline): MDHEN, SYDVKM. The CDR3 extends over 13 amino acids. The CDR3 reads CASSLQGGDEQYF. The CDR3, as DNA: TGTGCCAGCAGTTTACAGGGGGGGGACGAGCAGTACTTC.

To note about this clonotype: Its ends do not fully match the called genes, so a read error is possible. The chain links TRBV11-3 to TRBJ2-7; 11 nucleotides align to TRBD1. The germline CDR1 and CDR2 sequences are SGHNT and YENEEA. This CDR3 comprises 15 residues. CDR3 coding DNA: TGTGCCAGCAGCCGTTGGACAGGGGGCTCCCACGAGCAGTACTTC. Translated, it gives CASSRWTGGSHEQYF.

The chain links TRBV14 to TRBJ1-1; the D is unclear. The ends were cut back, 3 bases at V and 3 bases at J, with 8 bases in the middle. CDR3 size: 13 residues. Germline V gene data show CDR1 as SGHDN and CDR2 as FVKESK. In DNA, the CDR3 is TGTGCCAGCAGCCACGGACGGTACACTGAAGCTTTCTTT. Its protein is CASSHGRYTEAFF.

This clonotype was observed a few times. This chain links TRBV20-1 with TRBJ1-2, with TRBD1 matching 7 bases. The J segment lost 2 bases and the V segment lost 3 bases, leaving 3 bases of the junction unmatched. Germline CDR1 and CDR2: DFQATT and SNEGSKA (reference sequence). This CDR3 has 13 residues. CDR3 sequence reads: CSARQGQNYGYTF. CDR3 in DNA: TGCAGTGCTAGGCAGGGACAGAACTATGGCTACACCTTC.

V gene TRBV7-8 combines with J gene TRBJ2-5, with 11 bases that match TRBD2. J was trimmed by 4 bases and V by 3 bases; bases with no gene match: 10. CDR1 and CDR2 (germline): SGHVS, FQNEAQ. The CDR3 contains 17 residues. CDR3 in amino acids: CASSLGQRLAGRETQYF. The CDR3 DNA sequence: TGTGCCAGCAGCTTGGGGCAACGACTAGCGGGAAGAGAGACCCAGTACTTC.

This clonotype has a handful of counts. The chain recombines TRBV5-5 with TRBJ2-2, with D unclear. The V end lost 4 bases, the J end lost 3 bases, and 16 bases lay between the germline ends. Germline V gives CDR1 SGHKS, CDR2 YYEKEE (reference sequence). The CDR3 contains 16 residues. In nucleotides, the CDR3 is TGTGCCAGCAGCCTAGGGTATACTCGGGACACCGGGGAGCTGTTTTTT. As protein: CASSLGYTRDTGELFF. The full variable domain, in which reference TRBV5-5 and TRBJ2-2 provide the parts outside the CDR3, is DAGVTQSPTHLIKTRGQQVTLRCSPISGHKSVSWYQQVLGQGPQFIFQYYEKEERGRGNFPDRFSARQFPNYSSELNVNALLLGDSALYLCASSLGYTRDTGELFFGEGSRLTVL.

The sample holds many counts of this clonotype. The chain links TRBV11-2 to TRBJ1-2; TRBD1 is a possible D gene (6 bases). The germline V gene encodes CDR1 SGHAT and CDR2 FQNNGV. The CDR3 has 15 residues. V dropped 5 bases and J dropped 3 bases, with 16 bases sitting between them. CDR3 DNA sequence: TGTGCCAGCAGCCCGAACCTGGGGGCGGACTATGGCTACACCTTC. Its translation: CASSPNLGADYGYTF.

This chain uses TRBV29-1 with TRBJ2-1; 10 nucleotides align to TRBD2. Germline V CDR1 and CDR2: SQVTM, ANQGSEA. This CDR3 is built from 13 residues. The V and J ends lost 4 bases and 7 bases, in that order; junction bases with no gene match: 4. The chain's CDR3 is CSVVELAGNEQFF. The CDR3 region has the DNA TGCAGCGTTGTGGAACTAGCGGGGAATGAGCAGTTCTTC.

The V and J genes are TRBV7-9 and TRBJ1-6, with no clear D. This CDR3 comprises 17 residues. Trimming removed 11 bases at V and 0 bases at J, with 20 bases between. The germline V gene encodes CDR1 SEHNR and CDR2 FQNEAQ (reference sequence). The CDR3 region is CASERIMTHSYNSPLHF. DNA for the CDR3: TGTGCCTCCGAACGGATTATGACACACTCCTATAATTCACCCCTCCACTTT.

The chain uses TRBV7-6 and TRBJ2-1; a possible D gene is TRBD1 (6 bases). The V and J ends lost 5 bases and 10 bases respectively, with 18 bases between them. Per germline, CDR1 SGHVS and CDR2 FNYEAQ. The CDR3 has 14 amino acids. CDR3 loop: CASSPAQGKREQFF. As DNA, the CDR3 is TGTGCCAGCAGCCCAGCACAGGGAAAACGGGAGCAGTTCTTC.

The chain couples TRBV18 to TRBJ1-1; no definite D call. This CDR3 comprises 14 residues. Germline lookup yields CDR1 KGHSH and CDR2 LQKENI. Trimming pared 10 bases from V and 1 base from J, leaving 16 bases between. CDR3 in DNA: TGTGCCACCACACCGAGAGGTGGGAACACTGAAGCTTTCTTT. Protein sequence: CATTPRGGNTEAFF.

This clonotype was observed a handful of times. The rearrangement joins TRBV20-1 to TRBJ2-3, with a possible D match to TRBD2 (6 bases). Trimming pared 6 bases from V and 0 bases from J, leaving 22 bases between. The CDR3 sequence is 17 residues long. Germline-derived CDR1 and CDR2 are DFQATT and SNEGSKA (reference sequence). The CDR3 reads CSAILPSGGMSTDTQYF. DNA of the CDR3: TGCAGTGCCATCCTCCCGTCGGGCGGGATGAGCACAGATACGCAGTATTTT.

This chain connects TRBV29-1 to TRBJ2-3; no definite D call. From germline, CDR1 is SQVTM and CDR2 ANQGSEA. V was cut by 4 bases and J by 1 base, with 6 bases left in between. This CDR3 has 12 residues. The CDR3 sequence: CSVGPGTDTQYF. The CDR3 DNA follows: TGCAGCGTTGGGCCGGGCACAGATACGCAGTATTTT.

The chain joins TRBV6-2 or TRBV6-3 to TRBJ1-1, with D unresolved. Per the germline V gene, CDR1 is MNHEY and CDR2 is SVGEGT. V was clipped by 5 bases and J by 2 bases, with 21 bases between them. The CDR3 totals 17 residues. CDR3 loop: CASSPIIGRSSNTEAFF. The CDR3 coding sequence is TGTGCCAGCAGTCCGATTATCGGCCGTTCTTCAAACACTGAAGCTTTCTTT.

The sample holds many counts of this clonotype. This chain joins TRBV28 and TRBJ1-5; TRBD1 matches 7 bases. Unmatched junction bases numbered 4, after V lost 2 bases and J lost 6 bases. The CDR3 loop spans 14 amino acids. Germline V gives CDR1 MDHEN, CDR2 SYDVKM. As DNA, the CDR3 is TGTGCCAGCAGTTTAGACAGGGAGATTCAGCCCCAGCATTTT. Amino acid sequence: CASSLDREIQPQHF.

The DNA for the CDR3 is TGTGCCAGCTCACCAAGAGGGGTAGGAGAGACCCAGTACTTC. As protein: CASSPRGVGETQYF. The gene calls are TRBV18 and TRBJ2-5; the D call may be TRBD1 or TRBD2 (5 bases each). Germline assignment: CDR1 KGHSH and CDR2 LQKENI. The CDR3 runs to 14 residues. The V end was cut by 2 bases, the J end by 4 bases, with 11 bases between.

The chain carries TRBV4-1 and TRBJ2-7; TRBD2 matches at 7 bases. The trim removed 1 base at V and 4 bases at J, leaving 7 bases unmatched. The CDR3 length is 15 residues. The germline V gene encodes CDR1 MGHRA and CDR2 YSYEKL. CDR3 coding DNA: TGCGCCAGCAGCCAAGTTAACGGGAGGCTTTACGAGCAGTACTTC. Translation gives CASSQVNGRLYEQYF.

This clonotype was counted between two and nine times. The chain links TRBV3-1 to TRBJ2-3, with D uncertain. The length of the CDR3 is 16 residues. V was trimmed by 0 bases and J by 1 base, leaving 11 bases between them. Germline V gene data show CDR1 as LGHDT and CDR2 as YNNKEL (reference sequence). CDR3: CASSQEVTPGTDTQYF. The DNA for the CDR3 is TGTGCCAGCAGCCAAGAGGTAACCCCCGGCACAGATACGCAGTATTTT.

This clonotype appeared many times. This chain joins TRBV28 and TRBJ2-6; possibly TRBD1 for D (5 bases). CDR1 is MDHEN, CDR2 SYDVKM, per germline. Trimming removed 5 bases at V and 2 bases at J, with 10 bases between. The CDR3 consists of 15 residues. The CDR3 DNA is TGTGCCAGCAGTGATATGACAGCTGGGGCCAACGTCCTGACTTTC. It encodes CASSDMTAGANVLTF. The complete variable domain, with remaining parts taken from reference TRBV28 and TRBJ2-6, reads DVKVTQSSRYLVKRTGEKVFLECVQDMDHENMFWYRQDPGLGLRLIYFSYDVKMKEKGDIPEGYSVSREKKERFSLILESASTNQTSMYLCASSDMTAGANVLTFGAGSRLTVL.

This chain links TRBV25-1 with TRBJ2-1, with 8 positions matching TRBD2. From germline, CDR1 is MGHDK and CDR2 SYGVNS. V was clipped by 3 bases and J by 9 bases; unmatched bases: 10. This CDR3 has 15 amino acids. CDR3 sequence (DNA): TGTGCCAGCAGTGAGGCGAGCGGGAGCCGGGGTGAGCAGTTCTTC. Amino acid sequence: CASSEASGSRGEQFF.

The chain combines TRBV5-1 with TRBJ1-1; D call uncertain. From germline, CDR1 is SGHRS and CDR2 YFSETQ. Trimming stripped 3 bases from V and 3 bases from J, with 12 bases between. The length of the CDR3 is 14 residues. CDR3 sequence reads: CASSSFPGDTEAFF. The CDR3 region has the DNA TGCGCCAGCAGCTCCTTTCCCGGGGACACTGAAGCTTTCTTT.